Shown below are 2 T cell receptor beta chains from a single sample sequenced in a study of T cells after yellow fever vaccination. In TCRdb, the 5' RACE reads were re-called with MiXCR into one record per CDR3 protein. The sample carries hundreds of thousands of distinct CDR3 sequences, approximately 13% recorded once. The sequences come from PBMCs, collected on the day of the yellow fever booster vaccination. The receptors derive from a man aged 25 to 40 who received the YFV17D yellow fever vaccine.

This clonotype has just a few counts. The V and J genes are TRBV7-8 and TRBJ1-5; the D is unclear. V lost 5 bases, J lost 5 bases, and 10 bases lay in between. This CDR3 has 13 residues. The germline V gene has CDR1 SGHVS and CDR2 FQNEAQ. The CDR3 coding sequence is TGTGCCAGCAGCCGACGACGCGATCAGCCCCAGCATTTT. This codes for CASSRRRDQPQHF.

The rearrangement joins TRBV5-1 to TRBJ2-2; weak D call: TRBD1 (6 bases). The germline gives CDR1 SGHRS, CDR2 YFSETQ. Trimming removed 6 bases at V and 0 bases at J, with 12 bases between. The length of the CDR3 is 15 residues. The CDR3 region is CASKSGTSNTGELFF. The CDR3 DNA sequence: TGCGCCAGCAAATCAGGGACATCGAACACCGGGGAGCTGTTTTTT.